Listed below are T cell receptor beta chains from one sample, sequenced in a study of cytomegalovirus exposure and HLA in healthy donors. Clones were read by immunoSEQ multiplex PCR, and TCRdb kept only the in-frame ones, dropping some. The table includes 150,000 or so clones, 85% to 90% detected once. The sequenced sample was PBMCs. The receptors here all came from a woman under 40 in good health and CMV-seropositive. The CDR3 runs from the conserved cysteine through the conserved F or W. Fields, in order: J gene, V gene, D gene, clone size, CDR3 DNA, CDR3 protein. The D gene is left open where the match is weak. A row's size may be missing; if present it is once, few, many or a size class.

TRBJ2-1 | TRBV28 | TRBD1 | NA | TGTGCCAGCACTCGGGGACAGGGGGCCGATGAGCAGTTCTTC | CASTRGQGADEQFF
TRBJ1-4 | TRBV9 | NA | NA | TGTGCCAGCAGCCCAGAGGGTGGGACAATTTATGAAAAACTGTTTTTT | CASSPEGGTIYEKLFF
TRBJ2-2 | TRBV15 | TRBD1 | NA | TGTGCCACCAGCCCGGACAGGGGGCTCGGGGAGCTGTTTTTT | CATSPDRGLGELFF
TRBJ1-5 | TRBV18 | TRBD1 | few | TGTGCCAGCTCACCGACAGGGGATAATCAGCCCCAGCATTTT | CASSPTGDNQPQHF
TRBJ2-1 | TRBV11-2 | TRBD2 | once | TGTGCCAGCAGCTTCCGGGCCACCAGCGGGGATACCTACAATGAGCAGTTCTTC | CASSFRATSGDTYNEQFF
TRBJ1-2 | TRBV9 | TRBD1 | few | TGTGCCAGCAGCGCCCAGACAGGGCTTGCCTATGGCTACACCTTC | CASSAQTGLAYGYTF
TRBJ2-6 | TRBV18 | TRBD1 | NA | TGTGCCAGCTCACCACCGGTGACAGGGATCGGGGCCAACGTCCTGACTTTC | CASSPPVTGIGANVLTF
TRBJ1-1 | TRBV19 | NA | NA | TGTGCCAGTAACCCCCCCGCGGCCACTGAAGCTTTCTTT | CASNPPAATEAFF
TRBJ1-5 | TRBV27 | NA | NA | TGTGCCAGCAGTGTAGTGAGGGACAATCAGCCCCAGCATTTT | CASSVVRDNQPQHF
TRBJ2-2 | TRBV25-1 | TRBD2 | NA | TGTGCCAGCAGGGGGCGGGGGGATATAACCGGGGAGCTGTTTTTT | CASRGRGDITGELFF
TRBJ2-7 | TRBV10-2 | NA | once | TGCGCCAGCAAGGAGATGGAACTAACCTACGAGCAGTACTTC | CASKEMELTYEQYF
TRBJ1-1 | TRBV4-1 | NA | NA | TGCGCCAGCAGCCAAGGTCACTCACCCTACACTGAAGCTTTCTTT | CASSQGHSPYTEAFF
TRBJ2-7 | TRBV6-5 | TRBD2 | NA | TGTGCCAGCAGCTTCTCCGGGAGGGCCCCCTACGAGCAGTACTTC | CASSFSGRAPYEQYF
TRBJ2-7 | TRBV5-1 | NA | NA | TGCGCCAGCAGCTTGGGGGTGAGGCTGGAGCAGTACTTC | CASSLGVRLEQYF
TRBJ1-4 | TRBV11-2 | TRBD1 | NA | TGTGCCAGCAGCCCGAGACAGGGATTCCGCAACGAAAAACTGTTTTTT | CASSPRQGFRNEKLFF